This T cell receptor beta chain was identified in a study of human T cells and chemical hapten exposure. In the study overall: Among samples, TCR yields varied mainly because of small differences in pooled library volume. Whole-study findings and limits: A positive correlation with patch test score was found for PT1 expanded TCR counts.

Time point denoted: pre-sensitization, week 0. The treatment denotes: therapeutic diphenylcyclopropenone sensitization with weekly scalp DPC. This clonotype came up a few times. Its antigen is not known. The library tagged each cDNA molecule with unique molecular identifiers. TCRdb used MiXCR to reprocess the RACE reads, holding one entry per CDR3 protein. Altogether more than 150,000 distinct CDR3 sequences are present, just under 30% being singletons, with the ten largest covering roughly 3%. V was clipped by 3 bases and J by 8 bases; unmatched bases: 8. Germline lookup yields CDR1 MDHEN and CDR2 SYDVKM. The CDR3 is made up of 15 amino acids.

This clonotype originated in a woman aged 25-40 years with alopecia areata. Some clones in this sample may be carry-over from other donors' samples. V and J are TRBV28 and TRBJ2-1; 9 bases align to TRBD2. Specimen: whole blood, collected in connection with sensitization to the hapten diphenylcyclopropenone (DPC). DNA for the CDR3: TGTGCCAGCAGTTTCTTGAGCGGGGGGAACTATGAGCAGTTCTTC. This translates into CASSFLSGGNYEQFF.